Sequencing of this TCR beta chain was carried out in a study of T cell responses to AZD1222 COVID-19 vaccine. Study-wide findings and caveats: Baseline seropositives among AZD1222 recipients totaled only six or seven. Donor demographics were predominantly white British with a female majority; clonal diversity may be underestimated. Spike-spanning, vaccine-associated CD4 TCRs were dominant at 160-218 and 743-854. Compared with day 0, the breadth and depth of the Spike-specific TCR repertoire rose significantly after two doses of AZD1222.

This clone has a handful of counts. Its antigen remains unidentified. The J segment lost 0 bases and the V segment lost 5 bases, leaving 4 bases of the junction unmatched. The CDR3 is made up of 15 amino acids. Germline V lookup: CDR1 SGHTA, CDR2 FQGNSA. The protocol was immunoSEQ multiplex PCR, while the TCRdb copy is restricted to in-frame clones and leaves out a portion. Seen here are more than 100,000 clones, approximately 88% observed once, and the top ten hold about 20%. The chain uses TRBV7-2 and TRBJ2-1, with 7 bases that match TRBD1. The source material was peripheral blood, sampled on day 0 of AZD1222 vaccination. This clonotype originated in an adult in good health. CDR3: CASSPGQVSYNEQFF. As DNA, the CDR3 is TGTGCCAGCAGCCCCGGACAGGTCTCCTACAATGAGCAGTTCTTC.